This is a list of T cell receptor beta chains from one sample in a study of blood T cell repertoires in COVID-19. Profiled with immunoSEQ multiplex PCR; TCRdb holds only in-frame clones, not every one. The sample shows some 75,000 clones, around 80% of them seen only once. Sequencing input: peripheral blood. All receptors come from a man aged 50 to 60 with COVID-19, enrolled during active disease. CDR3s include the opening cysteine and the closing phenylalanine or tryptophan. D genes are given only for firm matches. The size entry is marked missing in some rows and otherwise reads once, few, many or a size class.

TRBJ2-1	TRBV15	-	-	CATSSRRSSRNEQFF	TGTGCCACCAGCAGTCGGCGGAGCTCTCGCAATGAGCAGTTCTTC
TRBJ2-5	TRBV4-3	TRBD2	-	CASSQGPGTSGRVETQYF	TGCGCCAGCAGCCAAGGCCCTGGGACTAGCGGGAGAGTGGAGACCCAGTACTTC
TRBJ2-3	TRBV7-9	-	-	CASSPSSVTQYF	TGTGCCAGCAGTCCTAGCTCAGTGACGCAGTATTTT
TRBJ2-1	TRBV9	TRBD2	-	CASSPPGGLYNEQFF	TGTGCCAGCAGCCCCCCGGGGGGGCTTTACAATGAGCAGTTCTTC
TRBJ2-3	TRBV6-5	-	-	CASSYSLAGTDTQYF	TGTGCCAGCAGTTATAGCTTGGCAGGCACAGATACGCAGTATTTT
TRBJ1-1	TRBV6-5	-	-	CASSFLQGGTEAFF	TGTGCCAGCAGTTTCTTACAGGGTGGCACTGAAGCTTTCTTT
TRBJ2-3	TRBV2	-	-	CASRKAEGVDTQYF	TGTGCCAGCAGAAAGGCTGAAGGGGTGGATACGCAGTATTTT
TRBJ2-1	TRBV10-3	-	-	CAISEDSRSYNEQFF	TGTGCCATCAGTGAGGACAGCCGCTCCTACAATGAGCAGTTCTTC
TRBJ2-3	TRBV7-3	-	-	CASSLSGGSTDTQYF	TGTGCCAGCAGCTTAAGTGGCGGTAGCACAGATACGCAGTATTTT
TRBJ2-7	TRBV28	TRBD1	-	CASSLITGTGQDEQYF	TGTGCCAGCAGTTTAATCACCGGGACAGGGCAGGACGAGCAGTACTTC
TRBJ2-7	TRBV30	TRBD2	once	CAWSGLAGGPGREQYF	TGTGCCTGGAGTGGACTAGCGGGAGGGCCAGGTCGCGAGCAGTACTTC
TRBJ2-7	TRBV29-1	-	-	CSVVSLTGNYEQYF	TGCAGCGTTGTGTCTTTGACGGGAAATTACGAGCAGTACTTC
TRBJ2-3	TRBV6-5	TRBD2	few	CASSYRTSGSPNTQYF	TGTGCCAGCAGTTACCGGACTAGCGGGAGTCCGAATACGCAGTATTTT
TRBJ2-1	TRBV7-6	-	-	CASSSPPVGAIGEQFF	TGTGCCAGCAGCTCCCCCCCGGTGGGGGCAATCGGTGAGCAGTTCTTC
TRBJ2-7	TRBV5-6	-	-	CASSLAAETYEQYF	TGTGCCAGCAGTCTGGCGGCAGAAACGTACGAGCAGTACTTC
TRBJ2-3	TRBV3-1/TRBV3-2	-	-	CASSQSPSGQYTDTQYF	TGTGCCAGCAGCCAAAGTCCCAGCGGGCAATACACAGATACGCAGTATTTT
TRBJ2-1	TRBV19	TRBD1	-	CASSPRNRGGSYNEQFF	TGTGCCAGTAGTCCCCGGAACAGGGGCGGCTCCTACAATGAGCAGTTCTTC
TRBJ1-1	TRBV11-2	-	-	CASSLAGGGTEAFF	TGTGCCAGCAGCTTAGCCGGGGGGGGAACTGAAGCTTTCTTT
TRBJ2-7	TRBV6-5	TRBD2	-	CASSYSGGRTYEQYF	TGTGCCAGCAGTTACTCGGGGGGGAGAACCTACGAGCAGTACTTC
TRBJ1-5	TRBV24-1	-	-	CATSDLLSNQPQHF	TGTGCCACCAGTGATTTGCTAAGCAATCAGCCCCAGCATTTT
TRBJ1-4	TRBV3-1/TRBV3-2	-	-	CASSPRRAGQPNEKLFF	TGTGCCAGCAGCCCCCGGAGGGCCGGGCAACCTAATGAAAAACTGTTTTTT
TRBJ1-1	TRBV7-3	-	-	CASSLVGNTEAFF	TGTGCCAGCAGCTTGGTCGGGAACACTGAAGCTTTCTTT
TRBJ1-2	TRBV28	TRBD1	-	CASREGQANYGYTF	TGTGCCAGCAGGGAAGGACAGGCAAACTATGGCTACACCTTC
TRBJ1-4	TRBV5-1	TRBD1	few	CASRITGGGEKLFF	TGCGCCAGCAGGATTACAGGGGGAGGTGAAAAACTGTTTTTT
TRBJ2-1	TRBV11-2	-	-	CASSLEASSREQFF	TGTGCCAGCAGCTTAGAGGCTAGCTCCCGTGAGCAGTTCTTC
TRBJ1-5	TRBV2	-	-	CASKAGKANQPQHF	TGTGCCAGCAAGGCGGGCAAGGCGAATCAGCCCCAGCATTTT
TRBJ1-2	TRBV6-5	-	few	CASSFGQKSGYTF	TGTGCCAGCAGTTTCGGACAGAAGAGTGGCTACACCTTC
TRBJ2-1	TRBV29-1	-	-	CSVGLLSSYNEQFF	TGCAGCGTTGGCCTCCTAAGCTCCTACAATGAGCAGTTCTTC
TRBJ2-7	TRBV18	TRBD2	-	CASSPTSGWSSYEQYF	TGTGCCAGCTCACCGACTAGCGGGTGGAGCTCCTACGAGCAGTACTTC
TRBJ1-1	TRBV19	-	once	CASSPRGGLLNAFF	TGTGCCAGTAGTCCCCGGGGGGGACTCTTGAATGCTTTCTTT
TRBJ2-5	TRBV5-3	-	-	CARSTKTGRETQYF	TGTGCCAGAAGCACCAAGACAGGACGGGAGACCCAGTACTTC
TRBJ1-2	TRBV5-6	-	once	CASRSVTTNYGYTF	TGTGCCAGCAGATCAGTGACTACTAACTATGGCTACACCTTC
TRBJ1-6	TRBV5-1	-	-	CASSLGQGSPLHF	TGCGCCAGCAGCTTGGGGCAGGGGTCACCCCTCCACTTT
TRBJ2-1	TRBV7-3	-	-	CASSLNSYNEQFF	TGTGCCAGCAGCTTAAACAGCTACAATGAGCAGTTCTTC
TRBJ1-1	TRBV5-4	TRBD1	-	CASSPDRAENTEAFF	TGTGCCAGCAGCCCGGACAGGGCGGAAAACACTGAAGCTTTCTTT
TRBJ2-7	TRBV6-5	-	-	CASSYSGGRAYEQYF	TGTGCCAGCAGTTACTCGGGGGGGCGAGCCTACGAGCAGTACTTC
TRBJ2-2	TRBV4-1	TRBD2	-	CASSQEAGANPGELFF	TGCGCCAGCAGCCAGGAAGCGGGAGCTAACCCCGGGGAGCTGTTTTTT
TRBJ1-5	TRBV21-1	-	few	CASSKFPESNQPQHF	TGTGCCAGCAGCAAGTTCCCGGAGTCTAATCAGCCCCAGCATTTT
TRBJ2-7	TRBV6-5	-	-	CASNPTGGPSEQYF	TGTGCCAGCAATCCCACCGGGGGGCCGTCCGAGCAGTACTTC
TRBJ1-1	TRBV15	-	-	CATSRGGGTEAFF	TGTGCCACCAGCAGAGGCGGGGGGACTGAAGCTTTCTTT
TRBJ2-5	TRBV19	TRBD1	-	CASTGGRRETQYF	TGTGCCAGCACAGGGGGACGGAGGGAGACCCAGTACTTC
TRBJ2-2	TRBV2	-	-	CASSPEGFGELFF	TGTGCCAGCAGCCCTGAGGGATTCGGGGAGCTGTTTTTT
TRBJ2-7	TRBV29-1	TRBD2	-	CSFRAGVSEQYF	TGCAGCTTTCGGGCGGGAGTAAGCGAGCAGTACTTC
TRBJ1-2	TRBV30	-	-	CAWSFSDRPNYGYTF	TGTGCCTGGAGTTTTTCCGACAGACCTAACTATGGCTACACCTTC
TRBJ2-1	TRBV6-6	-	few	CASSGSYSYNEQFF	TGTGCCAGCAGCGGGTCTTATTCCTACAATGAGCAGTTCTTC
TRBJ1-6	TRBV2	TRBD1	-	CASSDEGQGYSPLHF	TGTGCCAGCAGTGATGAGGGACAGGGTTATTCACCCCTCCACTTT
TRBJ1-5	TRBV19	TRBD1	-	CASSRTSGTDGRPQHF	TGTGCCAGTAGTCGAACTTCCGGGACAGACGGAAGGCCCCAGCATTTT
TRBJ1-5	TRBV6-5	-	once	CASSYSVNQPQHF	TGTGCCAGCAGTTACAGCGTTAATCAGCCCCAGCATTTT
TRBJ1-4	TRBV4-1	-	-	CASSQPQGRSEKLFF	TGCGCCAGCAGCCAACCCCAGGGCAGGTCCGAAAAACTGTTTTTT
TRBJ1-6	TRBV27	-	-	CASSFGGSNSPLHF	TGTGCCAGCAGTTTCGGGGGTAGTAATTCACCCCTCCACTTT
TRBJ2-6	TRBV5-4	TRBD1	-	CASSWDRAGANVLTF	TGTGCCAGCAGCTGGGACAGGGCTGGGGCCAACGTCCTGACTTTC
TRBJ2-5	TRBV24-1	TRBD2	-	CATSDFGTSGQETQYF	TGTGCCACCAGTGACTTCGGGACTAGCGGACAAGAGACCCAGTACTTC
TRBJ2-7	TRBV9	TRBD1	few	CASSLQGTLGEQYF	TGTGCCAGCAGCTTACAGGGGACCCTCGGGGAGCAGTACTTC
TRBJ2-7	TRBV18	-	-	CASSTDIYEQYF	TGTGCCAGCTCAACGGACATTTACGAGCAGTACTTC
TRBJ2-3	TRBV5-6	TRBD2	-	CASSQFRQGGTDTQYF	TGTGCCAGCAGCCAATTCCGGCAGGGAGGGACAGATACGCAGTATTTT
TRBJ1-1	TRBV7-2	-	-	CASSLRLAEAFF	TGTGCCAGCAGCTTAAGACTGGCTGAAGCTTTCTTT
TRBJ2-5	TRBV7-2	-	-	CASSLARLFGTQYF	TGTGCCAGCAGCTTAGCGCGGCTGTTTGGGACCCAGTACTTC